This T cell receptor beta chain was observed in a study of T cell changes during pregnancy in multiple sclerosis. Germline CDR1 and CDR2: MRHNA and SNTAGT. V was clipped by 0 bases and J by 1 base; unmatched bases: 0. The CDR3 spans 15 residues. Produced via immunoSEQ multiplex PCR; TCRdb's table is partial and in-frame only. Seen here are roughly 20,000 clones, about 85% observed once, and the top ten hold less than 20%. The rearrangement joins TRBV6-4 to TRBJ2-3; 8 bases are a match to TRBD2. This receptor was identified in a female donor in good health, enrolled as a control in a pregnancy study. The sequences come from CD8+ T cells from peripheral blood mononuclear cells, collected after pregnancy. The CDR3 sequence is CASSDSGGGTDTQYF. The CDR3 DNA follows: TGTGCCAGCAGTGACTCCGGGGGGGGCACAGATACGCAGTATTTT.